This T cell receptor beta chain came from a study of neurological immune-mediated disorders. Findings of the study overall: The expanded clones of different subjects shared no CDR3 amino acid sequences (suggesting private repertoires in all groups).

The cDNA came from 5'RACE, which used 10-nucleotide random UMIs. TCRdb redid the calling of the 5' RACE reads with MiXCR, one entry per CDR3 protein. The top ten hold 6.6% of the sample, which has tens of thousands of distinct CDR3 sequences, about 11% seen once. As regards this clonotype: The antigen is not known.

Time point described: longitudinal time-point 1 (baseline). CDR3 length: 16 residues. Germline V gene sequence: CDR1 SGHRS, CDR2 YFSETQ. Trimming stripped 1 base from V and 0 bases from J, with 12 bases between. Sequences were obtained from PBMCs. The sequence was collected from a male donor with HTLV-1-associated myelopathy (HAM/TSP). This chain uses TRBV5-1 with TRBJ2-3, with D possibly matching TRBD1 (5 bases). The CDR3 is CASSLRQGSSTDTQYF. CDR3 nucleotide sequence: TGCGCCAGCAGCTTGAGGCAGGGTTCCAGCACAGATACGCAGTATTTT.